These 2 T cell receptor beta chains came from one sample sequenced in a study of T cell responses to AZD1222 COVID-19 vaccine. TCRdb's copy holds only in-frame clones and misses some; the assay was immunoSEQ multiplex PCR. The profile shows about 150,000 clones, 90% of them singletons. The source was peripheral blood, collected 28 days after the second AZD1222 dose. The receptors come from an adult who received the AZD1222 COVID-19 vaccine.

The chain recombines TRBV5-4 with TRBJ1-4; maybe TRBD1 (5 bases). The CDR3 contains 14 residues. Trimming took 0 bases from V and 8 from J, leaving 11 bases between them. Germline V CDR1 and CDR2: SGHNT, YYREEE (reference sequence). The CDR3 nucleotides are TGTGCCAGCAGCTTGGGGGGGTTGGACGAAAAACTGTTTTTT. This gives the protein CASSLGGLDEKLFF.

The rearrangement uses TRBV30 and TRBJ2-7, with 8 bases lining up with TRBD2. The CDR3 is made up of 18 amino acids. Trimming took 1 base from V and 4 from J; bases not matched to a gene: 18. The germline V gene encodes CDR1 GTSNPN and CDR2 SVGIG (reference sequence). CDR3 region: CAWSDPLPEREYAYEQYF. Written as DNA, the CDR3 is TGTGCCTGGAGTGACCCCCTACCCGAGCGGGAGTATGCTTACGAGCAGTACTTC. Together with reference TRBV30 and TRBJ2-7, the CDR3 gives the full variable domain: SQTIHQWPATLVQPVGSPLSLECTVEGTSNPNLYWYRQAAGRGLQLLFYSVGIGQISSEVPQNLSASRPQDRQFILSSKKLLLSDSGFYLCAWSDPLPEREYAYEQYFGPGTRLTVT.